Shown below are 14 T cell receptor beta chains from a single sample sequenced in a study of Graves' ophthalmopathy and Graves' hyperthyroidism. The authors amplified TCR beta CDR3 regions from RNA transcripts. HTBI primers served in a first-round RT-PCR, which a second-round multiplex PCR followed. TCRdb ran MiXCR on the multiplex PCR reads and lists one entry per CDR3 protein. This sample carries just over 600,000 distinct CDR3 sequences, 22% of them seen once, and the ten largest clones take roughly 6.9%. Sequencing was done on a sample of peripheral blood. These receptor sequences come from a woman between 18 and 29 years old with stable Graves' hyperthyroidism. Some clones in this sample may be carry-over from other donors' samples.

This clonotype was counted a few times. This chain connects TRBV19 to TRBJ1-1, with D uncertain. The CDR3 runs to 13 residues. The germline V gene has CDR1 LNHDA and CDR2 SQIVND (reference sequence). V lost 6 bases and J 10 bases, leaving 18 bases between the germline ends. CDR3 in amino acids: CASSIQRAGGAFF. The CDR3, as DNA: TGTGCCAGTAGCATACAACGGGCGGGAGGAGCTTTCTTT.

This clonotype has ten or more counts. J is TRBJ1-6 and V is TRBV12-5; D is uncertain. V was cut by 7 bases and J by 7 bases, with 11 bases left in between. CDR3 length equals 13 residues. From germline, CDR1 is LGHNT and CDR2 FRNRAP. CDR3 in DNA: TGTGCTAGTGCCCTGGCAGGAAATTCACCCCTCCACTTT. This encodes CASALAGNSPLHF.

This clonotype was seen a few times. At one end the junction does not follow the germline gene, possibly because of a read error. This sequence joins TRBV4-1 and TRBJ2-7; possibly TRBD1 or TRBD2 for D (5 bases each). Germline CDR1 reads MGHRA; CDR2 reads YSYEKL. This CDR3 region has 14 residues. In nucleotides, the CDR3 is TGCACCAGCAGCCAAGTCAGGGACGACTACGAGCAGTACTTC. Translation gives CTSSQVRDDYEQYF.

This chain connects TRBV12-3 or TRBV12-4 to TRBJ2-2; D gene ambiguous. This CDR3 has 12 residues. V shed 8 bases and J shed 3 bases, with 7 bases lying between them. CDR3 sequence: CASGPYTGELFF. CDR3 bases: TGTGCCAGCGGGCCGTACACCGGGGAGCTGTTTTTT.

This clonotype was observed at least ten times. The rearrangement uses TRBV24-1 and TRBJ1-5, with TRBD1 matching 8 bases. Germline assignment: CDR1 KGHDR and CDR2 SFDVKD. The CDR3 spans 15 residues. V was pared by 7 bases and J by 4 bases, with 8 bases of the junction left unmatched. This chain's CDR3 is CATSRSGGENQPQHF. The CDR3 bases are TGTGCCACCAGCCGATCAGGGGGCGAAAATCAGCCCCAGCATTTT.

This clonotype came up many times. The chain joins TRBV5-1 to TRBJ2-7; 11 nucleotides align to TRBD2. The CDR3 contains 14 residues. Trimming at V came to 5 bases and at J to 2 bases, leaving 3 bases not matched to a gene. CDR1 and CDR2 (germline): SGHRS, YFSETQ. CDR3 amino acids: CASRELAGAYEQYF. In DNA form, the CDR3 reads TGCGCCAGCAGGGAACTAGCGGGAGCCTACGAGCAGTACTTC.

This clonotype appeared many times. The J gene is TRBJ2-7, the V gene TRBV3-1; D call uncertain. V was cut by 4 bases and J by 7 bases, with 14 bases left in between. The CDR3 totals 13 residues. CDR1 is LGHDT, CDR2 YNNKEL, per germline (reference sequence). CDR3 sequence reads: CASSPAALWEQYF. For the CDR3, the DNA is TGTGCCAGCAGCCCCGCGGCTTTGTGGGAGCAGTACTTC.

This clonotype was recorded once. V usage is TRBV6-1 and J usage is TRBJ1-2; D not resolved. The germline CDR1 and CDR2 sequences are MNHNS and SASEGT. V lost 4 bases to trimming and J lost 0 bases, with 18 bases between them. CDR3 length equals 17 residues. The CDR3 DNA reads TGTGCCAGCAGTGGCCGTCCGGTAACTTCGACTAACTATGGCTACACCTTC. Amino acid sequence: CASSGRPVTSTNYGYTF.

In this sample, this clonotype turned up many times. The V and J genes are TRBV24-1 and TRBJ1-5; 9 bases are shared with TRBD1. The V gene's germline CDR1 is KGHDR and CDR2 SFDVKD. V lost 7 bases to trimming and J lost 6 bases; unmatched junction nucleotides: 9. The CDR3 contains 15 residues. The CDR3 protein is CATSSTGGGTQPQHF. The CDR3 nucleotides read TGTGCCACCAGCTCGACAGGGGGGGGGACTCAGCCCCAGCATTTT.

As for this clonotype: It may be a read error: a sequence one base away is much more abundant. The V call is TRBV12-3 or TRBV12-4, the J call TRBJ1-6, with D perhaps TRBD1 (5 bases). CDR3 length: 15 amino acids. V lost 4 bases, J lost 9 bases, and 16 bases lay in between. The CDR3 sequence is CASSYSSSGSSPLHF. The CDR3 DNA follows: TGTGCCAGCAGTTATTCCTCTTCAGGGTCTTCACCCCTCCACTTT.

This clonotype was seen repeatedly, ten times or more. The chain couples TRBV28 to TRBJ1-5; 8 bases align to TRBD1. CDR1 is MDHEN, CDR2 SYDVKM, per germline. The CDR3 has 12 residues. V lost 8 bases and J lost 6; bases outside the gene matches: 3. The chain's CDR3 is CASQDRGQPQHF. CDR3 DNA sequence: TGTGCCAGCCAAGACAGGGGTCAGCCCCAGCATTTT.

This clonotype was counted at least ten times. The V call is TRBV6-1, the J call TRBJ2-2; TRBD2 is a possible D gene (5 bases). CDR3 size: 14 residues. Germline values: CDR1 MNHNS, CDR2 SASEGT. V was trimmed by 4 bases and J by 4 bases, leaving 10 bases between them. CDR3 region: CASSAPRGTGELFF. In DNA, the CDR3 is TGTGCCAGCAGTGCTCCTCGGGGCACCGGGGAGCTGTTTTTT.

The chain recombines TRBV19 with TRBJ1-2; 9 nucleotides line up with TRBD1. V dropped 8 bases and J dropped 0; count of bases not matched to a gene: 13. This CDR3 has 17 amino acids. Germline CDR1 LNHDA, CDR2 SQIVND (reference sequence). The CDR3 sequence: CASSYLTGGGANYGYTF. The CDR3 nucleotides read TGTGCCAGTTCTTACCTGACAGGGGGAGGAGCTAACTATGGCTACACCTTC.

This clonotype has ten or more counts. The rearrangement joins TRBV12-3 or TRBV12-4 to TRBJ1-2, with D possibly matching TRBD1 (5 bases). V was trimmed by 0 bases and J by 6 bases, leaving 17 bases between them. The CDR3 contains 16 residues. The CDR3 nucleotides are TGTGCCAGCAGTTTAGCCGGACAAATTGCTATCGATGGCTACACCTTC. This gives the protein CASSLAGQIAIDGYTF.